This section outlines one T cell receptor beta chain sequence together with its context. This sample is drawn from a study of CD8 T cells in Susac syndrome. CDR1 MGHRA and CDR2 YSYEKL come from the germline V gene. Germline trimming cut 4 bases from V and 5 bases from J; bases unmatched to any gene: 3. The CDR3 runs to 14 residues. Relapsing-remitting disease, either stable or active, was present in the multiple sclerosis controls, who were treatment-naive patients. Random hexamers were used to reverse transcribe an amount of about 0.45 to 1 ug RNA. The amplification used immunoSEQ multiplex PCR on TCR beta CDR3; it spanned 54 Vbeta and 13 Jbeta. TCRdb recomputed calls from the immunoSEQ multiplex PCR reads with MiXCR, one row per CDR3 protein. The repertoire holds more than 200,000 distinct CDR3 sequences, with about 93% as singletons.

The origin of this receptor is a human donor with multiple sclerosis. The sequencing input was CD4+ T cells from PBMCs. The V and J genes are TRBV4-1 and TRBJ2-1, with 9 bases aligning to TRBD1. The CDR3 is CASSPRDRDNEQFF. The CDR3 coding sequence is TGCGCCAGCAGCCCTCGGGACAGGGACAATGAGCAGTTCTTC.